This note documents a single TCR beta chain sequence. The sample comes from a study of blood T cell repertoires in COVID-19. Study at large: Acute and convalescent COVID-19 specimens originated in the United States, Italy and Spain.

V was cut by 0 bases and J by 7 bases, with 15 bases left in between. This CDR3 is 15 amino acids long. Germline V lookup: CDR1 ENHRY, CDR2 SYGVKD. Study members were between about 18 and 95 years old and lived in roughly 24 US regions. Which cohort a participant joined came from the clinical history participants gave. Some clones are missing from TCRdb's copy, which holds only in-frame ones; the method was immunoSEQ multiplex PCR. The sample contains roughly 300,000 clones, about nine tenths of which appear only once. This clonotype was sampled from a woman aged 25 to 45 who had recovered from COVID-19. The rearrangement links TRBV10-3 to TRBJ1-2, with D perhaps matching TRBD1 (6 bases). Material for sequencing was PBMCs or T cells enriched from blood (not recorded which). This chain's CDR3 is CAISESKKGESGYTF. The CDR3 bases are TGTGCCATCAGTGAGTCGAAGAAGGGGGAGAGTGGCTACACCTTC.